The clone carrying this T cell receptor beta chain showed up just a few times. This specimen belongs to a study of metastatic and nonmetastatic thyroid tumors. Thyroid surgery took place with no prior treatment in any patient. With MiXCR, TCRdb reprocessed the PCR reads. The sample includes 19,000 or so clones, around a quarter seen only once; the top ten take about 10%. The CDR3 has 14 amino acids. V lost 7 bases, J lost 5 bases, and 17 bases lay in between. The rearrangement joins TRBV12-3 or TRBV12-4 to TRBJ2-5, with D unresolved. The sample was tumor tissue. This sequence originates from a female donor with papillary thyroid cancer or a benign thyroid nodule (not recorded which). Some clones in this sample may be carry-over from other donors' samples. The CDR3 bases are TGTGCCAGCATCCCGGTAAACGAACTGGAGACCCAGTACTTC. Its translation: CASIPVNELETQYF.